This record concerns one TCR beta chain sequence. The protocol was immunoSEQ multiplex PCR, while the TCRdb copy is restricted to in-frame clones and leaves out a portion. Of about 1.5 million clones listed, 95% to 99% are singletons. The data were taken from a study of shared clonotypes between healthy human individuals. CDR3 length equals 12 residues. Per germline, CDR1 MDHEN and CDR2 SYDVKM. Trimming removed 5 bases from V and 4 bases from J, with 9 bases in between. This receptor was taken from a man aged 25 to 40 in good health. Sequences were obtained from naive CD4+ T cells sorted from blood. Subset here: CD45RA+ positively selected. The chain uses TRBV28 and TRBJ2-7, with D unclear. CDR3 nucleotide sequence: TGTGCCAGCAGTCCCGCCATGTACGAGCAGTACTTC. Translating it yields CASSPAMYEQYF.